This T cell receptor beta chain was observed in a study of shared clonotypes between healthy human individuals. Study-level points and caveats: Estimated richness was generally greater in naive than memory subsets. Despite large depth, sorted-subset datasets appeared incompletely sequenced. The study found 4.5% to 6% of naive CD4 clonotypes shared across several donors.

Germline-derived CDR1 and CDR2 are MNHEY and SMNVEV (reference sequence). This CDR3 has 11 amino acids. J was trimmed by 7 bases and V by 10 bases; bases with no gene match: 6. Deep-level settings were used for running the assay. Generated by immunoSEQ multiplex PCR, the TCRdb table keeps only in-frame clones and is missing some. The table lists around 2,000,000 clones, about 93% of them singletons. CD45RO-negative cells were positively selected for CCR7, leaving out terminally differentiated effector memory CD45RA+ cells. On this clone itself: The antigen remains unidentified.

Sequenced input: naive CD8+ T cells from PBMCs. The chain has TRBV27 and TRBJ2-7; TRBD1 aligns across 8 bases. The clonotype originates from a man between 18 and 29 years old in good health. Some clones in this sample may be carry-over from other donors' samples. The CDR3 is CATGQGGEQYF. The CDR3 DNA reads as TGTGCCACCGGACAGGGTGGAGAGCAGTACTTC.